This T cell receptor beta chain was sequenced during a study of shared clonotypes between healthy human individuals. Study details: Researchers assigned three CD4 naive, three CD4 memory, two CD8 naive and one CD8 memory plate to each donor. General study points: Generation probabilities of non-shared clonotypes were lower (relative to those shared by all four donors).

The junction had 9 bases not matched to a gene; V was cut back by 5 bases and J by 4 bases. The germline V gene encodes CDR1 MNHEY and CDR2 SMNVEV (reference sequence). This CDR3 region has 16 residues. As concerns this clone: Its antigen remains unidentified.

Naive CD8 cells lacked CD45RO, underwent positive selection for CCR7 and left out terminally differentiated effector memory CD45RA+ cells. Clones were sequenced by immunoSEQ multiplex PCR, and TCRdb holds only the in-frame ones, with some missing. Counted here are roughly 590,000 clones, 95% to 96% occurring once; the ten biggest clones make up less than 0.13%. V usage is TRBV27 and J usage is TRBJ1-5, with 9 positions matching TRBD1. The sequencing input was naive CD8+ T cells sorted from blood. This clonotype was sampled from a woman aged 25 to 45 in good health. The CDR3 DNA sequence: TGTGCCAGCAGTGAAACAGGGGGCGCCCCTAATCAGCCCCAGCATTTT. Its translation is CASSETGGAPNQPQHF.